This TCR beta chain derives from a study of blood T cell repertoires in COVID-19. TCRdb keeps only in-frame clones here, not all; method: immunoSEQ multiplex PCR. The data contain about 250,000 clones, 88% of them seen just once; the ten biggest clones take up 5% to 6.5%. Looked up from germline, CDR1 is MGHDK and CDR2 is SYGVNS. The CDR3 has 13 amino acids. V shed 7 bases, J shed 3 bases, and the junction held 6 bases outside the gene matches. The sequencing input was peripheral blood. The chain uses TRBV25-1 and TRBJ2-7, with 7 bases fitting TRBD1. This clonotype originated in a woman aged 25 to 39 with COVID-19, enrolled during active disease. CDR3 sequence: CASMTSGGYEQYF. CDR3 coding DNA: TGTGCCAGCATGACCTCAGGGGGCTACGAGCAGTACTTC.